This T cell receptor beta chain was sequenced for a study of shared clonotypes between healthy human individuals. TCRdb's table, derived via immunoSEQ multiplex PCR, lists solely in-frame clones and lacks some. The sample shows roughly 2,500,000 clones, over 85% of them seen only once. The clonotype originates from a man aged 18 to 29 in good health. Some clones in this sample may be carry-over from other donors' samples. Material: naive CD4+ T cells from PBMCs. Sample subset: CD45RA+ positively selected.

This CDR3 reads CAISDRDIKNIQYF. The CDR3 coding sequence is TGTGCCATCAGCGATCGGGACATTAAAAACATTCAGTACTTC. The chain has TRBV10-3 and TRBJ2-4, with D possibly being TRBD1 (6 bases). CDR1 is ENHRY and CDR2 is SYGVKD in the germline V gene. Trimming removed 6 bases at V and 4 bases at J, with 13 bases between. This CDR3 has 14 amino acids.